This entry lists 8 T cell receptor beta chains sequenced from one sample in a study of blood T cells in healthy people across ages (dated by TCRdb to 2014 to 2015). The receptor library was made with 5' RACE. Sequencing instrument: Illumina HiSeq 2500. The second PCR ran for about 6 to 11 cycles and used a J-beta primer mix along with a sample-barcoded 5' primer. TCRdb itself trimmed the public reads at Q25 with fastp, ran MiXCR and retained productive beta chains. Entries that share a CDR3 protein sequence are merged under the most common genes and DNA. Across this sample there are approximately 1.5 million distinct CDR3 sequences, with roughly two fifths seen only once. The ten biggest clones cover around 4% of the sample. The sample was blood. The receptors were sampled from a woman aged 18-29 years in good health.

J is TRBJ2-1 and V is TRBV7-9; D is undetermined. The CDR3 has 15 amino acids. V lost 5 bases and J lost 0, with 11 bases in between. The V gene's germline CDR1 is SEHNR and CDR2 FQNEAQ (reference sequence). The CDR3 coding sequence is TGTGCCAGCAGCCCCCAATGGAGCTCCTACAATGAGCAGTTCTTC. It translates to CASSPQWSSYNEQFF.

This clonotype was picked up a small number of times. This may stem from a read error, because a much larger clone lies one nucleotide away. The genes are TRBV28 and TRBJ1-1; perhaps TRBD1 as D (6 bases). The CDR3 covers 15 residues. CDR1 and CDR2 (germline): MDHEN, SYDVKM. The CDR3 nucleotides are TGTGCCGCCTATGGGGGCAGGGTTGGTGACACTGGAGCTTTCTTT. Translated, it gives CAAYGGRVGDTGAFF.

The chain couples TRBV5-8 to TRBJ2-5; the D is unclear. The J call is in doubt because the DNA end fits TRBJ2-7 better. The CDR3 is made up of 13 amino acids. Germline V gene sequence: CDR1 SGHTS, CDR2 YDEGEE. CDR3 in amino acids: CASSLTIPNEQYF. The CDR3 DNA reads TGTGCCAGCAGCTTGACTATACCGAACGAGCAGTACTTC.

The chain couples TRBV5-1 to TRBJ1-6; D remains ambiguous. V lost 0 bases and J 7 bases, leaving 11 bases between the germline ends. Looked up from germline, CDR1 is SGHRS and CDR2 is YFSETQ. The CDR3 spans 15 residues. CDR3 sequence reads: CASSLEQRGNSPLHF. The DNA for the CDR3 is TGCGCCAGCAGCTTGGAACAACGAGGCAATTCACCCCTCCACTTT.

This clonotype was observed a few times. The rearrangement joins TRBV29-1 to TRBJ1-2; D unclear. The V gene's germline CDR1 is SQVTM and CDR2 ANQGSEA. With 7 bases removed from V and 6 bases from J, the gap between germline ends came to 12 bases. This CDR3 comprises 11 residues. This CDR3 reads CSGQAFDGYTF. CDR3 DNA: TGCAGCGGGCAGGCCTTCGATGGCTACACCTTC.

The genes are TRBV5-1 and TRBJ2-3; TRBD2 agrees at 9 bases. The CDR3 runs to 16 residues. The J segment lost 4 bases and the V segment lost 2 bases, leaving 8 bases of the junction unmatched. The germline CDR1 and CDR2 sequences are SGHRS and YFSETQ. The CDR3 spells CASSFLPSGIADTQYF. The CDR3 DNA reads as TGCGCCAGCAGCTTTCTTCCTAGCGGGATCGCAGATACGCAGTATTTT.

In its sample, this clonotype was seen many times. V and J are TRBV4-3 and TRBJ2-1; no reliable D call. The V and J ends lost 0 bases and 0 bases respectively, with 6 bases between them. Germline V gives CDR1 LGHNA, CDR2 YSLEER. This CDR3 region has 15 residues. The CDR3 sequence is CASSQEGRSYNEQFF. The CDR3 DNA sequence: TGCGCCAGCAGCCAAGAAGGCCGCTCCTACAATGAGCAGTTCTTC.

The rearrangement uses TRBV15 and TRBJ2-1; D ambiguous. CDR3 length equals 16 residues. The V gene's germline CDR1 is LNHNV and CDR2 YYDKDF (reference sequence). With 2 bases removed from V and 6 bases from J, the gap between germline ends came to 17 bases. The CDR3 region is CATSRIQPRVSNEQFF. CDR3 nucleotides: TGTGCCACCAGCAGAATACAGCCACGAGTTTCCAATGAGCAGTTCTTC.